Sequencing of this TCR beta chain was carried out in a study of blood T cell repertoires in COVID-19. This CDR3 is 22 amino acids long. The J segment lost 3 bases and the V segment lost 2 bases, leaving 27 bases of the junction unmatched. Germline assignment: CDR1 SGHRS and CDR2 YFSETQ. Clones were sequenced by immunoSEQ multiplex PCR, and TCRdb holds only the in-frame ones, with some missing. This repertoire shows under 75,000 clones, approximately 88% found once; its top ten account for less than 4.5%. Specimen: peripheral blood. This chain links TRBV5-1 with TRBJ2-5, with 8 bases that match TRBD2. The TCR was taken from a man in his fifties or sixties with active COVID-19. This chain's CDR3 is CASSFSAMKALGAGGNEETQYF. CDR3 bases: TGCGCCAGCAGCTTTAGTGCCATGAAGGCACTTGGGGCGGGGGGAAACGAAGAGACCCAGTACTTC.